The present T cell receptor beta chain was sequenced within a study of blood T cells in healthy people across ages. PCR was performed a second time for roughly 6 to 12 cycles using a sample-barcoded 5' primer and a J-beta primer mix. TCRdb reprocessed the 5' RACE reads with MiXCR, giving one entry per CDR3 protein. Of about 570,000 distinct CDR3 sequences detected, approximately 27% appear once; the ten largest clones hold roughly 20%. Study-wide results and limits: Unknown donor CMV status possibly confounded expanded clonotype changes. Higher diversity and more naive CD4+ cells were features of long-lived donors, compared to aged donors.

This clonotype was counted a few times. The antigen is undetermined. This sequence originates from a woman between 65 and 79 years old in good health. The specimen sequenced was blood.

In nucleotides, the CDR3 is TGTGCCAGCAGCGTACACCCTCTCGAGACCCAGTACTTC. Its protein is CASSVHPLETQYF. V is TRBV9 and J is TRBJ2-5; D gene uncertain. Trimming took off 1 base at V and 5 bases at J, with 9 bases between the two ends. CDR3 length: 13 amino acids. The V gene's germline CDR1 is SGDLS and CDR2 YYNGEE.